A single sample gave rise to the 22 T cell receptor beta chains below, sequenced in a study of cytomegalovirus exposure and HLA in healthy donors. The PCR made use of 60 Vbeta and 13 Jbeta primers. This table comes from immunoSEQ multiplex PCR, and its TCRdb copy is limited to in-frame clones, with some not included. The table has 150,000 to 200,000 clones, approximately 86% seen once. The material sequenced was PBMCs. The origin of the receptors is a woman younger than 35 in good health and CMV-seronegative.

The chain has TRBV6-6 and TRBJ1-4; 8 bases fit TRBD1. The CDR3 spans 14 residues. Per germline, CDR1 MNHNY and CDR2 SVGAGI (reference sequence). J was trimmed by 12 bases and V by 2 bases; bases with no gene match: 8. CDR3 sequence (DNA): TGTGCCAGCAGTTACCGGGCCAGGGGGCGCCAACTGTTTTTT. Translating gives CASSYRARGRQLFF.

This chain connects TRBV4-2 to TRBJ1-2; unclear D gene. Germline V gene lookup returns CDR1 LGHNA and CDR2 YNFKEQ. V dropped 0 bases and J dropped 6 bases, with 8 bases sitting between them. This CDR3 comprises 13 residues. CDR3 DNA: TGTGCCAGCAGCCAAGATATCCCGGATGGCTACACCTTC. This codes for CASSQDIPDGYTF.

This clone was seen a single time. The rearrangement uses TRBV27 and TRBJ1-4; TRBD1 might be the D (5 bases). The CDR3 sequence is 15 residues long. Trimming removed 2 bases from V and 6 bases from J, with 13 bases in between. Per the germline V gene, CDR1 is MNHEY and CDR2 is SMNVEV (reference sequence). CDR3 sequence (DNA): TGTGCCAGCAGTTTAGCCCCCTCAGGGTATGAAAAACTGTTTTTT. Translated, it gives CASSLAPSGYEKLFF.

Concerning this clone itself: One end of the junction does not line up with germline, which may come from a read error. The chain uses TRBV20-1 and TRBJ1-2, with TRBD1 matching 9 bases. This CDR3 region has 11 residues. Looked up from germline, CDR1 is DFQATT and CDR2 is SNEGSKA (reference sequence). CDR3 in DNA: TGCAGTGCTAGAGAGGGACAGGGAGTCTTGTTC. Its translation is CSAREGQGVLF.

The chain employs TRBV6-1 and TRBJ1-4; perhaps TRBD1 as D (5 bases). From germline, CDR1 is MNHNS and CDR2 SASEGT. The ends were cut back, 4 bases at V and 0 bases at J, with 12 bases in the middle. There are 16 residues in the CDR3. CDR3 sequence: CASSGLQGPTNEKLFF. The CDR3 DNA reads as TGTGCCAGCAGTGGCCTGCAGGGCCCAACTAATGAAAAACTGTTTTTT.

This clone was counted once. This rearrangement joins TRBV11-2 to TRBJ2-5; D ambiguous. TRBJ2-7 explains the end of the DNA better; the J call may be wrong. Germline V gene data show CDR1 as SGHAT and CDR2 as FQNNGV. This CDR3 spans 12 amino acids. This CDR3 is CASSRSSYEQYF. As DNA, the CDR3 is TGTGCCAGCAGCCGGAGCTCCTACGAGCAGTACTTC.

CDR3 amino acids: CASSLAGTDTQYF. For the CDR3, the DNA is TGCGCCAGCAGCTTGGCCGGCACAGATACGCAGTATTTT. This sequence joins TRBV5-1 and TRBJ2-3; unclear D gene. The germline V gene has CDR1 SGHRS and CDR2 YFSETQ. V shed 0 bases and J shed 1 base, with 3 bases lying between them. This CDR3 has 13 residues.

This chain joins TRBV4-1 and TRBJ2-7; D might be TRBD2 (5 bases). Germline CDR1 and CDR2: MGHRA and YSYEKL. This CDR3 has 20 amino acids. Between the trimmed V and J ends, which lost 4 bases and 3 bases, there was a span of 31 bases. The CDR3 sequence: CASSRKTPGEGWGGGYEQYF. For the CDR3, the DNA is TGCGCCAGCAGCCGCAAGACCCCAGGAGAAGGATGGGGTGGAGGCTACGAGCAGTACTTC.

The chain is built from TRBV27 and TRBJ1-1; D perhaps matches TRBD1 (5 bases). The CDR3 covers 13 residues. With 8 bases removed from V and 9 bases from J, the gap between germline ends came to 19 bases. The germline gives CDR1 MNHEY, CDR2 SMNVEV (reference sequence). The chain's CDR3 is CASRVSGFDKAFF. In DNA, the CDR3 is TGTGCCAGCCGGGTCTCAGGGTTCGACAAAGCTTTCTTT.

This chain links TRBV9 with TRBJ2-7; 9 bases match TRBD2. CDR3 length equals 14 residues. Germline CDR1 SGDLS, CDR2 YYNGEE. Trimming cost V 2 bases and J 2 bases; bases outside gene matches: 2. In DNA form, the CDR3 reads TGTGCCAGCAGCGTCGCGGGGGGGCCCTACGAGCAGTACTTC. Amino acids: CASSVAGGPYEQYF.

The genes are TRBV28 and TRBJ1-6; 7 nucleotides align to TRBD1. V shed 6 bases, J shed 7 bases, and the junction held 3 bases outside the gene matches. Germline values: CDR1 MDHEN, CDR2 SYDVKM. CDR3 size: 13 residues. CDR3 sequence reads: CASREGGNSPLHF. DNA of the CDR3: TGTGCCAGCAGGGAAGGGGGCAATTCACCCCTCCACTTT.

There are a few counts of this clone. The chain couples TRBV6-6 to TRBJ2-7, with 9 nucleotides matching TRBD2. The CDR3 consists of 15 residues. Germline trimming cut 5 bases from V and 2 bases from J; bases unmatched to any gene: 7. CDR1 MNHNY and CDR2 SVGAGI come from the germline V gene (reference sequence). The CDR3 protein is CASSLLAGRPYEQYF. CDR3 nucleotide sequence: TGTGCCAGCAGTCTTCTAGCGGGGCGACCCTACGAGCAGTACTTC.

This clone has just one count. The chain has TRBV4-1 and TRBJ2-7; 8 nucleotides align to TRBD2. V lost 0 bases and J lost 1; bases outside the gene matches: 2. Germline-derived CDR1 and CDR2 are MGHRA and YSYEKL. The CDR3 has 15 residues. The CDR3 sequence: CASSQETSASYEQYF. The CDR3 nucleotides are TGCGCCAGCAGCCAAGAGACTAGCGCTTCCTACGAGCAGTACTTC.

The J gene is TRBJ2-3, the V gene TRBV6-5, with 10 bases matching TRBD2. This CDR3 spans 14 amino acids. Losses at the gene ends were 5 bases for V and 6 bases for J; bases not matched to a gene: 5. Germline assignment: CDR1 MNHEY and CDR2 SVGAGI. CDR3 DNA sequence: TGTGCCAGCAGTCCGGGACTAGCGACTGATACGCAGTATTTT. This encodes CASSPGLATDTQYF.

In this sample, this clone turned up a few times. The rearrangement links TRBV6-1 to TRBJ1-2; TRBD1 matches 7 bases. V dropped 8 bases and J dropped 4; count of bases not matched to a gene: 10. Germline lookup yields CDR1 MNHNS and CDR2 SASEGT. CDR3 length equals 14 residues. The CDR3 reads CASRMGRGTYGYTF. The CDR3 DNA reads TGTGCCAGCCGGATGGGCAGGGGGACCTATGGCTACACCTTC.

The chain carries TRBV12-5 and TRBJ2-7; 10 positions match TRBD2. The CDR3 totals 15 residues. Germline values: CDR1 LGHNT, CDR2 FRNRAP. J lost 3 bases, V lost 7 bases, and 9 bases had no gene match. For the CDR3, the DNA is TGTGCTAGTGTCTTAGGACTAGCGGACTACTACGAGCAGTACTTC. Protein product: CASVLGLADYYEQYF. Drawing the rest from reference TRBV12-5 and TRBJ2-7, the complete variable domain is DARVTQTPRHKVTEMGQEVTMRCQPILGHNTVFWYRQTMMQGLELLAYFRNRAPLDDSGMPKDRFSAEMPDATLATLKIQPSEPRDSAVYFCASVLGLADYYEQYFGPGTRLTVT.

This chain joins TRBV28 and TRBJ2-2, with a possible D match to TRBD1 (6 bases). The CDR3 length is 15 residues. The germline CDR1 and CDR2 sequences are MDHEN and SYDVKM. The V end lost 1 base, the J end lost 4 bases, and 10 bases lay between the germline ends. CDR3 sequence (DNA): TGTGCCAGCAGTTTATCAGGGGTGGGCACCGGGGAGCTGTTTTTT. It translates to CASSLSGVGTGELFF.

V is TRBV6-6 and J is TRBJ2-3; TRBD1 matches 9 bases. With V trimmed by 0 bases and J by 6 bases, 4 bases remained unmatched. CDR1 is MNHNY, CDR2 SVGAGI, per germline (reference sequence). The length of the CDR3 is 15 residues. The CDR3 nucleotides are TGTGCCAGCAGTTACTCGACAGGGGGTTCGGATACGCAGTATTTT. Protein: CASSYSTGGSDTQYF.

Of note for this clone: Germline and junction disagree at one end, which may indicate a read error. V is TRBV5-1 and J is TRBJ2-1; 9 bases match TRBD2. Germline CDR1 is SGHRS and CDR2 is YFSETQ. The CDR3 sequence is 14 residues long. CDR3 coding DNA: TGCGCCTGCAGAAAGGCGGGAGGGCCGAATGAGCAGTTCTTC. Protein product: CACRKAGGPNEQFF.

As for this clone: Other DNA sequences in the sample encode the same CDR3. The genes are TRBV28 and TRBJ1-2; D possibly corresponds to TRBD1 (6 bases). Germline CDR1 MDHEN, CDR2 SYDVKM. V dropped 5 bases and J dropped 3 bases, with 7 bases sitting between them. The CDR3 extends over 12 amino acids. CDR3 in DNA: TGTGCCAGCAGTCCAGGGGACTATGGCTACACCTTC. Residues: CASSPGDYGYTF.

The chain carries TRBV28 and TRBJ2-1; TRBD2 agrees at 10 bases. Looked up from germline, CDR1 is MDHEN and CDR2 is SYDVKM. The V gene end was trimmed by 5 bases and the J gene end by 12 bases; junction bases not matched to a gene: 7. The CDR3 spans 13 residues. Written as DNA, the CDR3 is TGTGCCAGCAGTATCCTAGCGGGAGACGCGCAGTTCTTC. This translates into CASSILAGDAQFF.

This clone was observed once. The chain is built from TRBV7-2 and TRBJ1-6; 9 bases map to TRBD1. V dropped 5 bases and J dropped 8; count of bases not matched to a gene: 4. CDR3 size: 14 residues. The germline gives CDR1 SGHTA, CDR2 FQGNSA. The CDR3 DNA sequence: TGTGCCAGCAGCCATGGGACAGGGTATTCACCCCTCCACTTT. It encodes CASSHGTGYSPLHF. Together with reference TRBV7-2 and TRBJ1-6, the CDR3 gives the full variable domain: GAGVSQSPSNKVTEKGKDVELRCDPISGHTALYWYRQSLGQGLEFLIYFQGNSAPDKSGLPSDRFSAERTGGSVSTLTIQRTQQEDSAVYLCASSHGTGYSPLHFGNGTRLTVT.